One and the same sample provided the 11 T cell receptor beta chains below, sequenced in a study of blood T cells in healthy people across ages. With a J-beta primer mix and a sample-barcoded 5' primer, a second PCR ran roughly 6 to 11 cycles. MiXCR was run by TCRdb on the 5' RACE reads, yielding one entry per CDR3 protein. This table holds some 1.7 million distinct CDR3 sequences, 28% found once. Sequenced sample: blood. These receptors were obtained from a woman aged 25 to 45 in good health.

V and J are TRBV4-1 and TRBJ2-2; D unclear. The CDR3 is 15 amino acids. From germline, CDR1 is MGHRA and CDR2 YSYEKL. V lost 1 base to trimming and J lost 6 bases, with 12 bases between them. DNA for the CDR3: TGCGCCAGCAGCCAAGGTCGTCAGGCTGCCGGGGAGCTGTTTTTT. This codes for CASSQGRQAAGELFF.

The V and J genes are TRBV6-2 or TRBV6-3 and TRBJ1-1; a weak D match, TRBD1 (6 bases). The germline gives CDR1 MNHEY, CDR2 SVGEGT. The ends were cut back, 7 bases at V and 1 base at J, with 16 bases in the middle. The CDR3 spans 15 residues. The CDR3 DNA sequence: TGTGCCAGCAAGATGATTGGGGGCCCGAACACTGAAGCTTTCTTT. Its translation is CASKMIGGPNTEAFF.

In regard to this clonotype: The junction does not match germline at one end; this may be a read error. V gene TRBV7-9 combines with J gene TRBJ2-1, with 8 nucleotides matching TRBD2. The germline CDR1 and CDR2 sequences are SEHNR and FQNEAQ (reference sequence). The length of the CDR3 is 16 residues. The CDR3 DNA is TGTGCCAGCAGCTCCCGAAGTAGCGGGACCTACGATGAGCAGTTCTTC. Its translation: CASSSRSSGTYDEQFF.

The sample holds a few counts of this clonotype. The chain employs TRBV20-1 and TRBJ2-5; 8 bases map to TRBD2. CDR1 and CDR2 (germline): DFQATT, SNEGSKA (reference sequence). The CDR3 length is 11 residues. V gave up 1 base and J gave up 11 bases; unmatched junction bases: 3. DNA of the CDR3: TGCAGTGCTAGAGGGCGGGGGGAACAGTACTTC. As protein: CSARGRGEQYF.

This rearrangement joins TRBV3-1 to TRBJ1-1; D call uncertain. This CDR3 has 16 amino acids. Per the germline V gene, CDR1 is LGHDT and CDR2 is YNNKEL (reference sequence). Trimming removed 1 base at V and 2 bases at J, with 14 bases between. CDR3 sequence: CASSQGSPAINTEAFF. CDR3 bases: TGTGCCAGCAGCCAAGGATCCCCTGCAATCAACACTGAAGCTTTCTTT.

V usage is TRBV3-1 and J usage is TRBJ1-1, with 10 bases aligning to TRBD1. V dropped 4 bases and J dropped 6; count of bases not matched to a gene: 23. This CDR3 region has 20 residues. Germline loops: CDR1 LGHDT, CDR2 YNNKEL (reference sequence). For the CDR3, the DNA is TGTGCCAGCAGCCGAAACTTACCTCTCGACAGGGGGCGTTGGGTCGCTGAAGCTTTCTTT. Protein sequence: CASSRNLPLDRGRWVAEAFF.

This clonotype was detected only a few times. V gene TRBV11-2 combines with J gene TRBJ2-1; D call uncertain. Germline V gene data show CDR1 as SGHAT and CDR2 as FQNNGV. Trimming left V 5 bases short and J 2 bases short, with 10 bases between. The CDR3 totals 14 residues. As DNA, the CDR3 is TGTGCCAGCAGCCTAGTGAACCCCTACAATGAGCAGTTCTTC. Translated, it gives CASSLVNPYNEQFF. The complete variable domain, with remaining parts taken from reference TRBV11-2 and TRBJ2-1, reads EAGVAQSPRYKIIEKRQSVAFWCNPISGHATLYWYQQILGQGPKLLIQFQNNGVVDDSQLPKDRFSAERLKGVDSTLKIQPAKLEDSAVYLCASSLVNPYNEQFFGPGTRLTVL.

The chain carries TRBV4-1 and TRBJ1-4; no reliable D call. From germline, CDR1 is MGHRA and CDR2 YSYEKL. The CDR3 contains 17 residues. Trimming pared 3 bases from V and 0 bases from J, leaving 14 bases between. The DNA for the CDR3 is TGCGCCAGCAGCCATTTCGGGTTACGTGCAACTAATGAAAAACTGTTTTTT. Its translation is CASSHFGLRATNEKLFF.

J is TRBJ2-3 and V is TRBV3-1; 12 bases line up with TRBD2. V lost 5 bases, J lost 9 bases, and 6 bases stayed unmatched. This CDR3 has 14 residues. The germline V gene encodes CDR1 LGHDT and CDR2 YNNKEL (reference sequence). The CDR3 DNA follows: TGTGCCAGCAGCTCTACCGGACTAGCGGGGACGCAGTATTTT. Translated: CASSSTGLAGTQYF.

This clonotype was recorded a few times. The J gene is TRBJ2-5, the V gene TRBV7-2, with 11 bases matching TRBD2. V shed 5 bases, J shed 4 bases, and the junction held 9 bases outside the gene matches. CDR1 is SGHTA and CDR2 is FQGNSA in the germline V gene. This CDR3 is built from 16 residues. The CDR3 nucleotides are TGTGCCAGCAGCCCGTTAGCGGGGGGGCATGGAGAGACCCAGTACTTC. It is translated as CASSPLAGGHGETQYF.

J is TRBJ2-7 and V is TRBV5-5; a possible D gene is TRBD1 (7 bases). Trimming removed 0 bases from V and 6 bases from J, with 16 bases in between. Germline CDR1 reads SGHKS; CDR2 reads YYEKEE (reference sequence). CDR3 length: 15 amino acids. This CDR3 reads CASSLADRDFGEQYF. For the CDR3, the DNA is TGTGCCAGCAGCTTGGCCGACAGGGACTTTGGCGAGCAGTACTTC.